What follows are 8 T cell receptor beta chains derived from one specimen sequenced in a study of control samples from healthy donors and cancer patients. Repertoires were generated with immunoSEQ multiplex PCR, while TCRdb's copy carries only in-frame clones and drops some. The sample lists fewer than 90,000 clones, around 87% occurring once. Sample: blood. These receptors came from a man aged 45-60 years in good health.

J is TRBJ1-1 and V is TRBV4-3; the D gene is possibly TRBD1 (5 bases). CDR1 and CDR2 from the germline V gene are LGHNA and YSLEER. Trimming removed 4 bases at V and 1 base at J, with 10 bases between. The CDR3 spans 14 residues. The CDR3 region is CASSPGTANTEAFF. The CDR3 DNA sequence: TGCGCCAGCAGCCCCGGGACCGCGAACACTGAAGCTTTCTTT.

This sequence joins TRBV2 and TRBJ1-2; D may be TRBD1 (5 bases). The CDR3 runs 13 residues. Germline V gene sequence: CDR1 SNHLY, CDR2 FYNNEI. V shed 9 bases and J shed 2 bases, with 13 bases lying between them. The CDR3 DNA reads TGTGCCAGGACGTCCCGACAGAACTATGGCTACACCTTC. It is translated as CARTSRQNYGYTF.

This rearrangement joins TRBV2 to TRBJ2-7, with D uncertain. CDR1 and CDR2 from the germline V gene are SNHLY and FYNNEI. This CDR3 has 15 residues. V was cut by 6 bases and J by 0 bases, with 15 bases left in between. In DNA, the CDR3 is TGTGCCAGCAGCGGCTACATCCGCGCCTCCTACGAGCAGTACGTC. Residues: CASSGYIRASYEQYV.

This clone was observed a handful of times. The chain links TRBV2 to TRBJ2-2; no definite D call. The germline V and J ends were trimmed by 1 base and 7 bases, with 7 bases remaining between them. Germline V gene data show CDR1 as SNHLY and CDR2 as FYNNEI. The CDR3 contains 13 residues. CDR3 DNA sequence: TGTGCCAGCAGTGAAGAAATGAGCGGGGAGCTGTTTTTT. Translated: CASSEEMSGELFF.

The CDR3 coding sequence is TGTGCCAGCAGTTTAGTGGGGGCGCAGGGTCGGCCGCTCACTAACTATGGCTACACCTTC. It is translated as CASSLVGAQGRPLTNYGYTF. The chain couples TRBV27 to TRBJ1-2; possible D gene TRBD1, 6 bases. Germline V lookup: CDR1 MNHEY, CDR2 SMNVEV (reference sequence). Deletions cut 2 bases from V and 0 bases from J, with 25 bases between. CDR3 size: 20 residues.

The chain links TRBV28 to TRBJ2-2; 12 nucleotides match TRBD1. CDR3 size: 15 residues. After removal of 4 bases from V and 6 bases from J, the junction contained 3 bases not matched to a gene. CDR1 and CDR2 from the germline V gene are MDHEN and SYDVKM. Here the CDR3 DNA reads TGTGCCAGCAGTTCGGGACAGGGGGCATCCGGGGAGCTGTTTTTT. Amino acids: CASSSGQGASGELFF. The full variable domain, completed using reference TRBV28 and TRBJ2-2, is DVKVTQSSRYLVKRTGEKVFLECVQDMDHENMFWYRQDPGLGLRLIYFSYDVKMKEKGDIPEGYSVSREKKERFSLILESASTNQTSMYLCASSSGQGASGELFFGEGSRLTVL.

The chain carries TRBV12-5 and TRBJ2-1; TRBD1 agrees at 8 bases. There are 18 residues in the CDR3. Germline V gives CDR1 LGHNT, CDR2 FRNRAP. Trimming removed 0 bases from V and 8 bases from J; junction bases left unmatched: 15. The CDR3 reads CASGLVPGDRLITYEQFF. The CDR3 coding sequence is TGTGCTAGTGGTTTGGTACCGGGGGACAGGTTGATAACCTATGAGCAGTTCTTC.

The rearrangement joins TRBV19 to TRBJ2-1; D remains ambiguous. V was pared by 6 bases and J by 3 bases, with 6 bases between. The CDR3 length is 12 residues. Germline V lookup: CDR1 LNHDA, CDR2 SQIVND (reference sequence). CDR3 region: CASSRNYNEQFF. The CDR3 DNA reads as TGTGCCAGTAGCCGAAACTACAATGAGCAGTTCTTC.